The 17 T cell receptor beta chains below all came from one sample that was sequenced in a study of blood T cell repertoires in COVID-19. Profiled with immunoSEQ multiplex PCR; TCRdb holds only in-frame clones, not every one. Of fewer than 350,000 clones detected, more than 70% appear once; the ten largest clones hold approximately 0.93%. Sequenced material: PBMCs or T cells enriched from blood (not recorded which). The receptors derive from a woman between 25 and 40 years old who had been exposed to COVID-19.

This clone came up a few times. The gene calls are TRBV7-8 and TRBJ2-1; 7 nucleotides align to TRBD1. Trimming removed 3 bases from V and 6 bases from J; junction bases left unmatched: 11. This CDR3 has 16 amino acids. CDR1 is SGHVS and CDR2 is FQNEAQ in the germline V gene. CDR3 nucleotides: TGTGCCAGCAGCTTCCAGGGGACAGTGCTTGGCAATGAGCAGTTCTTC. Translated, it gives CASSFQGTVLGNEQFF.

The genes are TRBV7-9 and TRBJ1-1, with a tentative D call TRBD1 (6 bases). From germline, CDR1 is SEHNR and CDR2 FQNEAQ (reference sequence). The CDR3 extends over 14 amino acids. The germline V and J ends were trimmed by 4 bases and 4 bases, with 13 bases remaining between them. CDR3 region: CASSSPGVGTEAFF. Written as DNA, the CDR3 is TGTGCCAGCAGCTCGCCAGGGGTGGGCACTGAAGCTTTCTTT.

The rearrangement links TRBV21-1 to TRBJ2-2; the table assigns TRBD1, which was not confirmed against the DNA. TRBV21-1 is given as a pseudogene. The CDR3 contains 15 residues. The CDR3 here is CASTNPPTNTGELFF. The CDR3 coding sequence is TGTGCCAGCACCAACCCCCCAACGAACACCGGGGAGCTGTTTTTT.

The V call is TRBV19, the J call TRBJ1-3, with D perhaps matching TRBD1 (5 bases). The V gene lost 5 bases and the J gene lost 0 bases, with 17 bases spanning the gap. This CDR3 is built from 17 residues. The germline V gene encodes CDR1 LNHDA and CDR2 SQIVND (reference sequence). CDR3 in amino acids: CASSPPTGTFSGNTIYF. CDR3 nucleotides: TGTGCCAGTAGTCCACCAACCGGGACTTTCTCTGGAAACACCATATATTTT.

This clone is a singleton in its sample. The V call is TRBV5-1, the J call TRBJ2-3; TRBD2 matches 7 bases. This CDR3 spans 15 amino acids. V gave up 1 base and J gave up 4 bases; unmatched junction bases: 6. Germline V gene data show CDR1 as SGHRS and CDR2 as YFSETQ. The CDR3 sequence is CASSLSGGSADTQYF. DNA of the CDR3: TGCGCCAGCAGCTTGTCCGGCGGGAGCGCAGATACGCAGTATTTT.

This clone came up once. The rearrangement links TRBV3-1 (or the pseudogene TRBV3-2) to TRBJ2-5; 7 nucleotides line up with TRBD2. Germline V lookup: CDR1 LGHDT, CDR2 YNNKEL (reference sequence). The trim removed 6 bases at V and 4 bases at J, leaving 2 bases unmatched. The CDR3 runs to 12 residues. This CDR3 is CASSTGGETQYF. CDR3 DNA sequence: TGTGCCAGCAGTACGGGAGGAGAGACCCAGTACTTC.

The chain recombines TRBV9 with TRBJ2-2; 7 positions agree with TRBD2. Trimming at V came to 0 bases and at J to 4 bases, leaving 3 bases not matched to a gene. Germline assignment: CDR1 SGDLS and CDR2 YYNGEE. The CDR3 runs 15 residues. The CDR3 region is CASSVASGPTGELFF. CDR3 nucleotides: TGTGCCAGCAGCGTAGCTAGCGGTCCCACCGGGGAGCTGTTTTTT.

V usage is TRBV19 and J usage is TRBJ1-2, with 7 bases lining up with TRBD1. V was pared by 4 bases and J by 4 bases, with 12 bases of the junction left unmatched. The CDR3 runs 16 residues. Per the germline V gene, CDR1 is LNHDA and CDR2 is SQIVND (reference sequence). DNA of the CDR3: TGTGCCAGTAGTACGGGAGGGGGCTACGAAAGCTATGGCTACACCTTC. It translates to CASSTGGGYESYGYTF.

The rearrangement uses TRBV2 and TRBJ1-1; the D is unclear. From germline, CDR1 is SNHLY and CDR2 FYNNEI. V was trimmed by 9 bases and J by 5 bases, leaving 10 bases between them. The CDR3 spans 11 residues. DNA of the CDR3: TGTGCCAGTACCTATGGTACTGAAGCTTTCTTT. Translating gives CASTYGTEAFF.

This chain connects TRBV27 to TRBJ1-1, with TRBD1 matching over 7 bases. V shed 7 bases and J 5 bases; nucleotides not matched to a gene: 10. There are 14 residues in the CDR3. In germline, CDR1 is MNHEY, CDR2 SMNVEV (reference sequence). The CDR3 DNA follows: TGTGCCAGCATCATTTCAGGGGGTCGGACTGAAGCTTTCTTT. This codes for CASIISGGRTEAFF.

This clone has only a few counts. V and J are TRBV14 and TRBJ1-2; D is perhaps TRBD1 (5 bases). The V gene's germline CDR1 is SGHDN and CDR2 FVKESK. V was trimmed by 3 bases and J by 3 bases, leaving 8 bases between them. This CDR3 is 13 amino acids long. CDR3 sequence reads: CASSHMTDYGYTF. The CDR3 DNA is TGTGCCAGCAGCCATATGACAGACTATGGCTACACCTTC.

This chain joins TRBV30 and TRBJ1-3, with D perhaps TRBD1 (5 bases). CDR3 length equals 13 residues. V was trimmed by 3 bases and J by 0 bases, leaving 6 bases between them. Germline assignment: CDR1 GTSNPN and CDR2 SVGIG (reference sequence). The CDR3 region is CAWRTVSGNTIYF. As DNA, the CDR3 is TGTGCCTGGAGGACAGTCTCTGGAAACACCATATATTTT.

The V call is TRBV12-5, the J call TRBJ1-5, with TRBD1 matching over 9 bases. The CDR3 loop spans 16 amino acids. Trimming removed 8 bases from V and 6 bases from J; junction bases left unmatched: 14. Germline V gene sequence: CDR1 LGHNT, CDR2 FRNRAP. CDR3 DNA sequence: TGTGCTAGTTCCTTGAAGGGACAGGGAGGGCGTCAGCCCCAGCATTTT. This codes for CASSLKGQGGRQPQHF.

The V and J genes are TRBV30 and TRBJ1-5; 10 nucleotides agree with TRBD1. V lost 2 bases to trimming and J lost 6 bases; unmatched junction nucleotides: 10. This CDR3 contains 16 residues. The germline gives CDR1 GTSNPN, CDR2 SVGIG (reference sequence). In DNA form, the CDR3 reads TGTGCCTGGAGTCTCCCGGGACAGGGGAACGGTCAGCCCCAGCATTTT. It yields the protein CAWSLPGQGNGQPQHF.

The CDR3 DNA reads as TGCAGCGAGTCTTCTTCAGGGGATGTAGGCTACACCTTC. Translating gives CSESSSGDVGYTF. V gene TRBV29-1 combines with J gene TRBJ1-2, with D possibly TRBD1 on 6 matching bases. CDR1 and CDR2 from the germline V gene are SQVTM and ANQGSEA. The CDR3 length is 13 residues. With 7 bases removed from V and 8 bases from J, the gap between germline ends came to 20 bases.

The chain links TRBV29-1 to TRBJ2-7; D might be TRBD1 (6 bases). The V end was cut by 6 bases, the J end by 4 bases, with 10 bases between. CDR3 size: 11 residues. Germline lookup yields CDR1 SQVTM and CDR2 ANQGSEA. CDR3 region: CSVQGPYEQYF. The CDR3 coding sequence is TGCAGCGTCCAGGGGCCTTACGAGCAGTACTTC.

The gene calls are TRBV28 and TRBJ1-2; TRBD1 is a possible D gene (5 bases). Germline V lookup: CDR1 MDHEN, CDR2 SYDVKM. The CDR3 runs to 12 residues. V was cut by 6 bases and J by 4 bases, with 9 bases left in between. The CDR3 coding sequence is TGTGCCAGCAGAGGAGGGGCCTATGGCTACACCTTC. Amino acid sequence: CASRGGAYGYTF.